Shown below are 30 T cell receptor beta chains from a single sample sequenced in a study of spatial heterogeneity in lung cancer (dated by TCRdb to the late 2010s). Per the publication, the time point label means: sample taken at primary tumor resection. TCR sequencing used whole RNA extracted from tumor and nontumor lung tissue, or from cryopreserved PBMC samples, without cell sorting. Library construction relied on 5' RACE. These reads were obtained on a NextSeq 500. TCRdb passed the public sequencing reads through fastp at Q25 and MiXCR, retaining productive beta sequences. All rows with the same CDR3 protein become a single entry with the most common DNA and genes. Recorded for this sample are over 75,000 distinct CDR3 sequences; under 25% of them occurred a single time. In total, the top ten clones hold 6.2% of the sample. The sequences come from PBMCs, collected at surgery. These receptors all come from a male donor with early-stage non-small cell lung cancer.

In this sample, this clonotype turned up a few times. The rearrangement joins TRBV12-3 or TRBV12-4 to TRBJ2-7; D call uncertain. Deletions cut 6 bases from V and 4 bases from J, with 10 bases between. This CDR3 is built from 12 residues. The DNA of the CDR3 is TGTGCCAGCAGCCGAACAGTTTACGAGCAGTACTTC. Protein sequence: CASSRTVYEQYF.

This rearrangement joins TRBV4-2 to TRBJ1-2, with D hard to call. V lost 0 bases to trimming and J lost 4 bases, with 9 bases between them. The CDR3 is made up of 14 amino acids. Germline lookup yields CDR1 LGHNA and CDR2 YNFKEQ. DNA for the CDR3: TGTGCCAGCAGCCAAGATGCGACTGCCTATGGCTACACCTTC. Residues: CASSQDATAYGYTF.

The chain joins TRBV7-3 to TRBJ2-3; 13 bases map to TRBD2. Germline lookup yields CDR1 SGHTA and CDR2 FQGTGA. This CDR3 is built from 16 residues. Trimming cost V 5 bases and J 2 bases; bases outside gene matches: 4. CDR3 in amino acids: CASSLGTSGVTDTQYF. The CDR3 nucleotides read TGTGCCAGCAGCCTGGGGACTAGCGGGGTCACAGATACGCAGTATTTT.

This rearrangement joins TRBV7-8 to TRBJ2-5, with TRBD1 matching 9 bases. V gave up 3 bases and J gave up 2 bases; unmatched junction bases: 7. The germline V gene encodes CDR1 SGHVS and CDR2 FQNEAQ. CDR3 size: 16 residues. For the CDR3, the DNA is TGTGCCAGCAGCTTGGGACAGGGAAGACTACAAGAGACCCAGTACTTC. Protein: CASSLGQGRLQETQYF.

The chain has TRBV29-1 and TRBJ1-1; D is ambiguous. The CDR3 totals 10 residues. Trimming left V 7 bases short and J 6 bases short, with 9 bases between. Germline CDR1 is SQVTM and CDR2 is ANQGSEA. CDR3 in DNA: TGCAGCGCCGGCACCTCTGAAGCTTTCTTT. This codes for CSAGTSEAFF. The full variable domain, rest sourced from reference TRBV29-1 and TRBJ1-1, is SAVISQKPSRDICQRGTSLTIQCQVDSQVTMMFWYRQQPGQSLTLIATANQGSEATYESGFVIDKFPISRPNLTFSTLTVSNMSPEDSSIYLCSAGTSEAFFGQGTRLTVV.

This clonotype was detected ten times or more. CDR3 sequence: CASSPRTSRGLAEQFF. CDR3 DNA sequence: TGTGCCAGCAGCCCCCGGACTAGCCGGGGCCTCGCTGAGCAGTTCTTC. The V gene is TRBV7-6, the J gene TRBJ2-1, with 8 bases fitting TRBD2. CDR3 length: 16 amino acids. Trimming took 5 bases from V and 9 from J; bases not matched to a gene: 15. Germline assignment: CDR1 SGHVS and CDR2 FNYEAQ.

This clonotype was recorded a few times. The chain combines TRBV3-1 with TRBJ1-2, with D perhaps TRBD1 (6 bases). V was pared by 6 bases and J by 6 bases, with 17 bases between. Germline-derived CDR1 and CDR2 are LGHDT and YNNKEL (reference sequence). This CDR3 spans 14 amino acids. The DNA of the CDR3 is TGTGCCAGCAGTCAGAGCGACAGGAGACATGGCTACACCTTC. This codes for CASSQSDRRHGYTF.

This chain connects TRBV28 to TRBJ2-7, with D hard to call. V lost 10 bases and J lost 6, with 16 bases in between. This CDR3 contains 12 residues. Germline V gene lookup returns CDR1 MDHEN and CDR2 SYDVKM. DNA for the CDR3: TGTGCCACCTCAGTTTATGGGTCCGAGCAGTACTTC. Residues: CATSVYGSEQYF.

This clonotype was detected only a few times. This chain links TRBV6-2 or TRBV6-3 with TRBJ2-7, with 10 bases lining up with TRBD1. CDR3 length equals 13 residues. Trimming at V came to 8 bases and at J to 1 base, leaving 2 bases not matched to a gene. CDR1 is MNHEY, CDR2 SVGEGT, per germline. The CDR3 loop reads CASSDRGSYEQYF. The CDR3 DNA is TGTGCCAGCTCGGACAGGGGGTCCTACGAGCAGTACTTC.

The CDR3 nucleotides are TGTGCCAGCAGCGCGCGACAGGGGGATCAGCCCCAGCATTTT. It specifies CASSARQGDQPQHF. The rearrangement joins TRBV7-9 to TRBJ1-5; 9 nucleotides line up with TRBD1. Germline CDR1 and CDR2: SEHNR and FQNEAQ (reference sequence). V shed 5 bases and J 5 bases; nucleotides not matched to a gene: 4. The length of the CDR3 is 14 residues.

This clonotype was recorded a few times. This sequence joins TRBV12-3 or TRBV12-4 and TRBJ1-2; a weak D match, TRBD1 (5 bases). V was shortened by 5 bases and J by 3 bases, with 10 bases between the two germline ends. This CDR3 spans 13 amino acids. Here the CDR3 DNA reads TGTGCCAGCAGTACCCGGGGGGACTATGGCTACACCTTC. Protein: CASSTRGDYGYTF.

The rearrangement uses TRBV30 and TRBJ2-1; D possibly uses TRBD1 or TRBD2 (5 bases each). The CDR3 totals 16 residues. V was shortened by 5 bases and J by 0 bases, with 17 bases between the two germline ends. Germline CDR1 reads GTSNPN; CDR2 reads SVGIG (reference sequence). In DNA form, the CDR3 reads TGTGCCTGGCTTGGGGGTAGACTGAGCTCCTACAATGAGCAGTTCTTC. Amino acids: CAWLGGRLSSYNEQFF.

The rearrangement joins TRBV5-4 to TRBJ2-7; 8 nucleotides match TRBD1. The CDR3 is made up of 14 amino acids. V lost 0 bases and J lost 1; bases outside the gene matches: 0. CDR1 is SGHNT, CDR2 YYREEE, per germline (reference sequence). The CDR3 DNA reads as TGTGCCAGCAGCTTGGACAGGGGGTCCTACGAGCAGTACTTC. Translated, it gives CASSLDRGSYEQYF.

This clonotype has only one observation. An end of the junction does not agree with germline; a read error may underlie this. V gene TRBV5-1 combines with J gene TRBJ1-6; 8 nucleotides line up with TRBD1. The germline V gene has CDR1 SGHRS and CDR2 YFSETQ. The CDR3 is 15 residues long. The DNA for the CDR3 is TGTGCCAGCAGCTTGGACGGACAGGGTTATTCACCCCTCCACTTT. Encoded protein: CASSLDGQGYSPLHF.

There are many counts of this clonotype. V gene TRBV4-3 combines with J gene TRBJ2-7; 7 positions match TRBD1. This CDR3 has 14 residues. V gave up 6 bases and J gave up 5 bases; unmatched junction bases: 10. CDR1 LGHNA and CDR2 YSLEER come from the germline V gene. CDR3 in DNA: TGCGCCAGCAGTTTTGACAGGGAATTGGACGAGCAGTACTTC. This codes for CASSFDRELDEQYF.

The rearrangement links TRBV3-1 to TRBJ1-5; 7 bases fit TRBD1. Germline assignment: CDR1 LGHDT and CDR2 YNNKEL (reference sequence). Trimming took 4 bases from V and 5 from J; bases not matched to a gene: 5. The CDR3 sequence is 14 residues long. Here the CDR3 reads CASSPADRDQPQHF. The CDR3, as DNA: TGTGCCAGCAGCCCGGCTGACAGGGATCAGCCCCAGCATTTT.

On this clonotype itself: This may be a read error, as it is one base from a much larger clone. The gene calls are TRBV21-1 and TRBJ2-7; TRBD1 is the table's D call, not checked against the DNA. TRBV21-1 is termed a pseudogene. The CDR3 is made up of 15 amino acids. The CDR3 nucleotides are TGTGCCAGCAGCAGGCCTACCCGGGCCGAGTACGAGCAGTACTTC. This codes for CASSRPTRAEYEQYF.

Only a few counts were recorded for this clonotype. The J gene is TRBJ1-5, the V gene TRBV20-1, with 7 bases aligning to TRBD1. This CDR3 is 20 amino acids long. Germline V gives CDR1 DFQATT, CDR2 SNEGSKA (reference sequence). Germline trimming cut 6 bases from V and 0 bases from J; bases unmatched to any gene: 23. The CDR3 here is CSAQRTLTGTASYSNQPQHF. Here the CDR3 DNA reads TGCAGTGCCCAAAGAACCCTGACAGGGACGGCGAGCTATAGCAATCAGCCCCAGCATTTT.

In this sample, this clonotype turned up a few times. The V gene is TRBV30, the J gene TRBJ1-5; D might be TRBD1 (5 bases). Per the germline V gene, CDR1 is GTSNPN and CDR2 is SVGIG (reference sequence). Trimming shortened V by 4 bases and J by 0 bases, and 7 bases separated the two germline ends. This CDR3 has 13 amino acids. The CDR3 region has the DNA TGTGCCTGGACAACAGGTAGCAATCAGCCCCAGCATTTT. This encodes CAWTTGSNQPQHF.

The rearrangement uses TRBV5-1 and TRBJ1-1, with TRBD1 matching over 8 bases. After removal of 4 bases from V and 6 bases from J, the junction contained 11 bases not matched to a gene. The germline V gene has CDR1 SGHRS and CDR2 YFSETQ. The CDR3 sequence is 15 residues long. This CDR3 is CASSVGGQGYPEAFF. The CDR3 nucleotides read TGCGCCAGCAGCGTGGGCGGACAGGGATACCCTGAAGCTTTCTTT.

For the CDR3, the DNA is TGTGCCAGCAGACTGGCTGGGGTGAACACTGAAGCTTTCTTT. This sequence encodes CASRLAGVNTEAFF. The J gene is TRBJ1-1, the V gene TRBV12-3 or TRBV12-4; D remains ambiguous. The CDR3 sequence is 14 residues long. Trimming cost V 6 bases and J 0 bases, with 11 bases left between them.

This clonotype turned up a few times. J is TRBJ1-5 and V is TRBV19; D may be TRBD1 (5 bases). V gave up 7 bases and J gave up 2 bases, with 12 bases separating them. The CDR3 totals 14 residues. Germline-derived CDR1 and CDR2 are LNHDA and SQIVND (reference sequence). CDR3 DNA sequence: TGTGCCAGTACCCAGGGATTCGGCAATCAGCCCCAGCATTTT. Amino acids: CASTQGFGNQPQHF.

The sample holds many counts of this clonotype. The chain uses TRBV28 and TRBJ2-7; no definite D call. The CDR3 spans 11 residues. Germline CDR1 is MDHEN and CDR2 is SYDVKM. The ends were cut back, 3 bases at V and 3 bases at J, with 3 bases in the middle. The DNA of the CDR3 is TGTGCCAGCAGTTTTTACTACGAGCAGTACTTC. Amino acids: CASSFYYEQYF.

This clonotype was picked up a small number of times. This sequence joins TRBV4-3 and TRBJ2-3; D not resolved. Per germline, CDR1 LGHNA and CDR2 YSLEER. This CDR3 has 13 residues. V was trimmed by 0 bases and J by 3 bases, leaving 4 bases between them. The chain's CDR3 is CASSQDRTDTQYF. DNA for the CDR3: TGCGCCAGCAGCCAAGATAGGACAGATACGCAGTATTTT.

In its sample, this clonotype was seen once. The chain combines TRBV5-1 with TRBJ2-5; 7 bases align to TRBD2. The CDR3 runs to 15 residues. V shed 5 bases and J 0 bases; nucleotides not matched to a gene: 7. Germline CDR1 is SGHRS and CDR2 is YFSETQ. This CDR3 is CASRPSAGNQETQYF. The DNA for the CDR3 is TGCGCCAGCAGGCCTTCAGCGGGGAACCAAGAGACCCAGTACTTC.

This clonotype has only a few counts. This rearrangement joins TRBV29-1 to TRBJ1-1; D remains ambiguous. V lost 0 bases and J lost 7, with 12 bases in between. Germline lookup yields CDR1 SQVTM and CDR2 ANQGSEA. The CDR3 length is 13 residues. DNA for the CDR3: TGCAGCGTTGAAGATTTTGGGGTAAATGAAGCTTTCTTT. This gives the protein CSVEDFGVNEAFF.

This clonotype was recorded a few times. The genes are TRBV20-1 and TRBJ1-5, with TRBD1 matching 8 bases. Losses at the gene ends were 6 bases for V and 0 bases for J; bases not matched to a gene: 4. Germline loops: CDR1 DFQATT, CDR2 SNEGSKA (reference sequence). This CDR3 has 14 residues. The CDR3: CSAQDRASNQPQHF. CDR3 nucleotide sequence: TGCAGTGCCCAGGACAGGGCTAGCAATCAGCCCCAGCATTTT.

CDR3 residues: CASRSRGTGELFF. CDR3 in DNA: TGTGCCAGCAGATCCAGGGGAACCGGGGAGCTGTTTTTT. This chain uses TRBV6-6 with TRBJ2-2; perhaps TRBD1 as D (6 bases). The CDR3 sequence is 13 residues long. V lost 6 bases to trimming and J lost 5 bases, with 10 bases between them. Germline CDR1 MNHNY, CDR2 SVGAGI (reference sequence).

The rearrangement joins TRBV7-2 to TRBJ1-5, with 9 bases identical to TRBD1. V was clipped by 4 bases and J by 9 bases; unmatched bases: 16. The CDR3 is 17 amino acids. From germline, CDR1 is SGHTA and CDR2 FQGNSA. The CDR3 nucleotides read TGTGCCAGCAGCTACGCCCGGGATACAGGGGGCGAGGGGCCCCAGCATTTT. It yields the protein CASSYARDTGGEGPQHF.

This clonotype has at least ten counts. The gene calls are TRBV9 and TRBJ2-7, with 7 bases aligning to TRBD2. V was clipped by 4 bases and J by 2 bases; unmatched bases: 6. The CDR3 is 14 amino acids. Germline V gene lookup returns CDR1 SGDLS and CDR2 YYNGEE. CDR3 amino acids: CASSTGAGAYEQYF. As DNA, the CDR3 is TGTGCCAGCAGCACCGGGGCGGGGGCCTACGAGCAGTACTTC.